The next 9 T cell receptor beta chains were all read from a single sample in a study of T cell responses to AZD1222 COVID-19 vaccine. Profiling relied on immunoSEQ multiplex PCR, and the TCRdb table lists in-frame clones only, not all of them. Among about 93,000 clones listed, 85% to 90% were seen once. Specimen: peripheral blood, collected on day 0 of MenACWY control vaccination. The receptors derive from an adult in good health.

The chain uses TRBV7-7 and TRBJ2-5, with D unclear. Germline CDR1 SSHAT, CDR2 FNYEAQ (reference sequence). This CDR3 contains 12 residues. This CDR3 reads CSVGDFQETQYF. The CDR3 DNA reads TGTTCCGTCGGAGACTTCCAAGAGACCCAGTACTTC.

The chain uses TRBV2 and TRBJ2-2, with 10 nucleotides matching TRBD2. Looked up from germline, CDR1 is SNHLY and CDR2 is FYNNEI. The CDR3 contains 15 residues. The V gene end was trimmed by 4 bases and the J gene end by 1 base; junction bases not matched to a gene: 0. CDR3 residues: CASSGLAGNTGELFF. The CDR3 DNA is TGTGCCAGCAGTGGACTAGCGGGGAACACCGGGGAGCTGTTTTTT.

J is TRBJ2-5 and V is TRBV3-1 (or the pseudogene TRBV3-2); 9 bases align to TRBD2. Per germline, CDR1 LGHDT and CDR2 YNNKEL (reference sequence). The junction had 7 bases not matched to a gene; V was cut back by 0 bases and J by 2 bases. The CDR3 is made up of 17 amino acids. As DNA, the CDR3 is TGTGCCAGCAGCCAAGACAAGCGGGGGGTACTTCAAGAGACCCAGTACTTC. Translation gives CASSQDKRGVLQETQYF.

The CDR3 nucleotides are TGTGCCAGCAGTGAATTTGCGGGGGGCCGCTCCTACGAGCAGTACTTC. This codes for CASSEFAGGRSYEQYF. This chain connects TRBV6-1 to TRBJ2-7, with 8 bases identical to TRBD2. The germline V gene has CDR1 MNHNS and CDR2 SASEGT. Trimming at V came to 2 bases and at J to 0 bases, leaving 6 bases not matched to a gene. This CDR3 has 16 amino acids.

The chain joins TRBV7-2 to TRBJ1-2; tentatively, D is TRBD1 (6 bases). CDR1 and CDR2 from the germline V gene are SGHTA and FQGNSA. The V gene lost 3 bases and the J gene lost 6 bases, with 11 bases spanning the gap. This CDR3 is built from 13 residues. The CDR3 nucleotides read TGTGCCAGCAGCTTGGGCAGGGGCAATGGCTACACCTTC. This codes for CASSLGRGNGYTF.

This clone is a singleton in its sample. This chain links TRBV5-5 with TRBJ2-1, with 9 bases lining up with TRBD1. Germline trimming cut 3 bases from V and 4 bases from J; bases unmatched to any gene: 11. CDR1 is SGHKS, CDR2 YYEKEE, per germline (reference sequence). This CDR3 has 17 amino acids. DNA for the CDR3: TGTGCCAGCAGCTACTTCGGGGGGACAGGGTTGTACAATGAGCAGTTCTTC. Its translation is CASSYFGGTGLYNEQFF.

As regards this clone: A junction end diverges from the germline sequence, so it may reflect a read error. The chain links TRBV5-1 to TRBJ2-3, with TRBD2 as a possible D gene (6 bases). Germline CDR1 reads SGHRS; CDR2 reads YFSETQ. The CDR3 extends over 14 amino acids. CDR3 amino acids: CASSLWRGTDTQYF. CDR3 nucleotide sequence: TGCGCCAGCAGCTTGTGGAGGGGCACGGATACGCAGTATTTT.

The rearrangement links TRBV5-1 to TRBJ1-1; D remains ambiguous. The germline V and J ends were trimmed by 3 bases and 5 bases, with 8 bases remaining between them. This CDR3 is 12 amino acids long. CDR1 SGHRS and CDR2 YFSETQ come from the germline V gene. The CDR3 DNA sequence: TGCGCCAGCAGCTCCCATGGGACTGAAGCTTTCTTT. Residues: CASSSHGTEAFF.

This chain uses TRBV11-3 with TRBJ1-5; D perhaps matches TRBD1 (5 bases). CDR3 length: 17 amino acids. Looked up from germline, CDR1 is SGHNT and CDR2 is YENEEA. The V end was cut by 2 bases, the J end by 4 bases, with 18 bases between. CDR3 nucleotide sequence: TGTGCCAGCAGCTTATATCCGGTTCGGGGGGGTAATCAGCCCCAGCATTTT. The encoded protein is CASSLYPVRGGNQPQHF.